The 10 T cell receptor beta chains presented below share a single source sample, sequenced in a study of blood T cell repertoires in COVID-19. TCRdb's copy holds only in-frame clones and misses some; the assay was immunoSEQ multiplex PCR. The data contain approximately 250,000 clones, 75% to 90% of them singletons. The material sequenced was peripheral blood. These receptor sequences come from a woman in her 70s with COVID-19, enrolled during active disease.

CDR3 sequence: CASSPGQRETQYF. The CDR3 DNA reads TGTGCCAGCTCACCGGGACAGAGAGAGACCCAGTACTTC. The chain combines TRBV18 with TRBJ2-5, with TRBD1 matching over 7 bases. This CDR3 contains 13 residues. The ends lost 3 bases at V and 4 bases at J; junction bases unmatched: 2. The germline CDR1 and CDR2 sequences are KGHSH and LQKENI.

The sample holds one count of this clone. The chain employs TRBV5-5 and TRBJ1-5; the D gene is possibly TRBD1 (6 bases). This CDR3 has 15 residues. Germline lookup yields CDR1 SGHKS and CDR2 YYEKEE (reference sequence). With 3 bases removed from V and 8 bases from J, the gap between germline ends came to 18 bases. CDR3 sequence: CASSWGLQTVEPQHF. The CDR3 bases are TGTGCCAGCAGCTGGGGGCTTCAGACTGTGGAGCCCCAGCATTTT.

This clone came up a few times. The genes are TRBV7-9 and TRBJ1-1; tentative D call: TRBD1 (5 bases). Germline assignment: CDR1 SEHNR and CDR2 FQNEAQ (reference sequence). This CDR3 has 13 amino acids. Trimming removed 5 bases at V and 7 bases at J, with 14 bases between. The CDR3 DNA is TGTGCCAGCAGCCTTCGACAGACGCGTGAAGCTTTCTTT. Translated: CASSLRQTREAFF.

This chain connects TRBV3-1 (or the pseudogene TRBV3-2) to TRBJ2-5, with D maybe TRBD1 (5 bases). Per the germline V gene, CDR1 is LGHDT and CDR2 is YNNKEL (reference sequence). The CDR3 extends over 15 amino acids. Trimming removed 0 bases at V and 5 bases at J, with 13 bases between. The CDR3 DNA reads TGTGCCAGCAGCCAAGAGGCGCAGGGTAAGGAGACCCAGTACTTC. Translating gives CASSQEAQGKETQYF.

This sequence joins TRBV28 and TRBJ2-1; D is undetermined. This CDR3 contains 14 residues. The germline V gene has CDR1 MDHEN and CDR2 SYDVKM. V lost 5 bases, J lost 0 bases, and 8 bases lay in between. CDR3 DNA sequence: TGTGCCAGCAGTCCCCTCTCCTCCTACAATGAGCAGTTCTTC. Encoded protein: CASSPLSSYNEQFF.

The chain couples TRBV5-8 to TRBJ2-1, with TRBD2 identical over 8 bases. The junction had 8 bases not matched to a gene; V was cut back by 4 bases and J by 2 bases. Germline lookup yields CDR1 SGHTS and CDR2 YDEGEE. This CDR3 has 16 amino acids. CDR3: CASSRSGTRPYNEQFF. Written as DNA, the CDR3 is TGTGCCAGCAGCAGATCCGGGACTAGGCCCTACAATGAGCAGTTCTTC.

V gene TRBV5-1 combines with J gene TRBJ2-2; no reliable D call. CDR1 SGHRS and CDR2 YFSETQ come from the germline V gene. V lost 0 bases, J lost 0 bases, and 9 bases lay in between. CDR3 length equals 16 residues. The CDR3 reads CASSLDVNSNTGELFF. DNA for the CDR3: TGCGCCAGCAGCTTGGACGTAAACTCGAACACCGGGGAGCTGTTTTTT.

V is TRBV5-5 and J is TRBJ2-1; 10 bases are a match to TRBD2. Per germline, CDR1 SGHKS and CDR2 YYEKEE (reference sequence). V gave up 0 bases and J gave up 7 bases; unmatched junction bases: 7. The CDR3 has 16 residues. CDR3 amino acids: CASSLAVGLAWNEQFF. CDR3 nucleotides: TGTGCCAGCAGCTTGGCCGTGGGACTAGCGTGGAATGAGCAGTTCTTC.

The rearrangement links TRBV30 to TRBJ1-2, with 7 bases fitting TRBD1. Germline CDR1 GTSNPN, CDR2 SVGIG (reference sequence). The CDR3 runs 13 residues. Germline trimming cut 1 base from V and 5 bases from J; bases unmatched to any gene: 4. The CDR3 loop reads CAWSGGTAYGYTF. The CDR3 nucleotides read TGTGCCTGGAGTGGAGGGACAGCGTATGGCTACACCTTC.

This sequence joins TRBV6-5 and TRBJ1-2; possibly TRBD1 for D (6 bases). The CDR3 has 14 residues. Trimming shortened V by 7 bases and J by 5 bases, and 17 bases separated the two germline ends. The germline V gene has CDR1 MNHEY and CDR2 SVGAGI. The CDR3 spells CASTNREQGYGYTF. The CDR3 nucleotides are TGTGCCAGCACCAACAGGGAACAAGGGTATGGCTACACCTTC.